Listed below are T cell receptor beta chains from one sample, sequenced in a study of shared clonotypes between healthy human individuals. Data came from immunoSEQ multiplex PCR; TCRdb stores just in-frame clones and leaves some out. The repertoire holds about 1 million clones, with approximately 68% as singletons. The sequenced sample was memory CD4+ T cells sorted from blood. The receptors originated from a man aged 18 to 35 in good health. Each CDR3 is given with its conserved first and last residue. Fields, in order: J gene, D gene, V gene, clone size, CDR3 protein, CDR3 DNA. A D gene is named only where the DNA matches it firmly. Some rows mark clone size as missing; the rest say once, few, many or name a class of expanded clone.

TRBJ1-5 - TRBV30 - CAWSVTGSNQPQHF TGTGCCTGGAGTGTAACAGGTTCCAATCAGCCCCAGCATTTT
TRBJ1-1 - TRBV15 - CATSRANTEAFF TGTGCCACCAGCAGAGCCAACACTGAAGCTTTCTTT
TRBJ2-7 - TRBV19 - CASSTTGMTHEQYF TGTGCCAGTAGTACGACTGGAATGACCCACGAGCAGTACTTC
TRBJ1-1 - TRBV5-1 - CASSLVSGANTEAFF TGCGCCAGCAGCTTGGTATCAGGGGCGAACACTGAAGCTTTCTTT
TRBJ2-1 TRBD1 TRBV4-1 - CASSLLTGYGEQFF TGCGCCAGCAGCCTTTTGACAGGGTATGGTGAGCAGTTCTTC
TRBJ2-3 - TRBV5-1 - CASSLGLPDTQYF TGCGCCAGCAGCTTGGGACTTCCAGATACGCAGTATTTT
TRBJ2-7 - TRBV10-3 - CAISGGASSKGEQYF TGTGCCATCAGTGGGGGGGCTAGCTCGAAGGGAGAGCAGTACTTC
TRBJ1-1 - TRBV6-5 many CASSLRGAAGGDFF TGTGCCAGCAGCCTACGTGGGGCCGCCGGGGGGGATTTCTTT
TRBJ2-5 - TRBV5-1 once CASTSGYQETQYF TGCGCCAGCACCTCCGGGTACCAAGAGACCCAGTACTTC
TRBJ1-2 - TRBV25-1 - CASSGTKNWGYTF TGTGCCAGCAGTGGGACCAAGAACTGGGGCTACACCTTC
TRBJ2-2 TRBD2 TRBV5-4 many CASSPAGGWDTGELFF TGTGCCAGCAGCCCGGCGGGGGGATGGGACACCGGGGAGCTGTTTTTT
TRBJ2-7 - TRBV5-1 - CASSLGEHEQYF TGCGCCAGCAGCTTGGGCGAGCACGAGCAGTACTTC
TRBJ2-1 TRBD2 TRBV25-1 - CASNPSVGLAGHNEQFF TGTGCCAGCAACCCCTCGGTGGGGCTAGCGGGACACAATGAGCAGTTCTTC
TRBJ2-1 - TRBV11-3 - CASSQGPGTYNEQFF TGTGCCAGCAGCCAAGGACCAGGTACCTACAATGAGCAGTTCTTC